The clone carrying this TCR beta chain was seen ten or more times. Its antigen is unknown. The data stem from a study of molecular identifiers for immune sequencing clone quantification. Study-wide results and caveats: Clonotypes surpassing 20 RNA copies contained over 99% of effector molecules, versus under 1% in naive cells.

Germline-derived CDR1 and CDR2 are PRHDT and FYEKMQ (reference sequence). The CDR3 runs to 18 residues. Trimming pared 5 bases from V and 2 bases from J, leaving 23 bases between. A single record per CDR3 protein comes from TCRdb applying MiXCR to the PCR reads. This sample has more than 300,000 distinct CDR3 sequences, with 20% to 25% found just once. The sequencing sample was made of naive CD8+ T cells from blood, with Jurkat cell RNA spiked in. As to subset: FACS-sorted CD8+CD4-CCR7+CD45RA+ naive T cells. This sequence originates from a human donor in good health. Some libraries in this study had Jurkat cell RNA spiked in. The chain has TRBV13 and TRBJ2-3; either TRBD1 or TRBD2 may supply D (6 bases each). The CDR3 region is CASSPGLTLLGHTDTQYF. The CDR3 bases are TGTGCCAGCAGCCCCGGACTAACACTCCTGGGACACACAGATACGCAGTATTTT.